Listed below are T cell receptor beta chains from one sample, sequenced in a study of T-cell memory formation after mild COVID-19. Via MiXCR, TCRdb re-called the 5' RACE reads, giving one row per CDR3 protein. The sample consists of approximately 150,000 distinct CDR3 sequences, 10% to 15% of them appearing once. The sequencing input was PBMCs or a T cell subset sorted from them (not recorded which). The receptors come from a man younger than 30 who had mild COVID-19 (a few samples of this study predate the infection). Cell type and time point are not known. Both conserved end residues are part of each CDR3. A D gene is named only where the DNA matches it firmly. The size of a clone is reported for some rows only, either as once, few or many, or as a class for expanded clones.

TRBV12-3/TRBV12-4,NA,NA,TRBJ1-2,CASTSLRGAGGYTF,TGTGCCAGCACTTCGCTCCGGGGGGCCGGCGGCTACACCTTC
TRBV5-1,few,TRBD1,TRBJ2-1,CASSSRDRDPEQFF,TGCGCCAGCAGCTCAAGGGACAGGGACCCTGAGCAGTTCTTC
TRBV6-1,many,TRBD1,TRBJ1-1,CASRRGTASNTEAFF,TGTGCCAGCAGACGCGGGACAGCGTCGAACACTGAAGCTTTCTTT
TRBV7-2,many,NA,TRBJ1-1,CASSFTGTTNTEAFF,TGTGCCAGCAGCTTTACGGGGACCACGAACACTGAAGCTTTCTTT
TRBV6-6,few,TRBD1,TRBJ1-2,CASSYSSGQGYGYTF,TGTGCCAGCAGTTACTCATCGGGACAGGGGTATGGCTACACCTTC
TRBV6-2/TRBV6-3,NA,NA,TRBJ2-2,CASSYSTWSYGELFF,TGTGCCAGCAGTTACTCGACTTGGAGCTACGGGGAGCTGTTTTTT
TRBV5-1,few,TRBD2,TRBJ2-1,CASSTGRLAGAYNEQFF,TGCGCCAGCAGCACAGGCAGACTAGCGGGGGCTTACAATGAGCAGTTCTTC
TRBV7-6,NA,TRBD2,TRBJ2-1,CASSPRRGINEQFF,TGTGCCAGCAGTCCCAGGCGGGGGATCAATGAGCAGTTCTTC
TRBV12-2,few,NA,TRBJ1-3,CASRLAPGSTGNTIYF,TGTGCAAGTCGCTTAGCCCCGGGGAGTACTGGAAACACCATATATTTT
TRBV12-3/TRBV12-4,few,TRBD1,TRBJ1-5,CASSSGGGFGQPQHF,TGTGCCAGCAGTTCAGGGGGCGGTTTTGGTCAGCCCCAGCATTTT
TRBV7-8,many,TRBD1,TRBJ2-7,CASSFLPGQGTYEQYF,TGTGCCAGCAGCTTTCTCCCGGGACAGGGGACCTACGAGCAGTACTTC
TRBV11-2,few,NA,TRBJ2-5,CASSLSFRGETQYF,TGTGCCAGCAGTTTATCTTTCCGGGGAGAGACCCAGTACTTC
TRBV10-1,few,NA,TRBJ1-5,CASSRALDRQPQHF,TGCGCCAGCAGCAGGGCCTTGGACCGTCAGCCCCAGCATTTT
TRBV4-3,many,NA,TRBJ2-3,CASSQVTGRTDTQYF,TGCGCCAGCAGCCAAGTTACAGGCCGCACAGATACGCAGTATTTT
TRBV20-1,NA,TRBD1,TRBJ1-5,CSARAPLGTGSNQPQHF,TGCAGTGCTAGAGCCCCATTAGGGACAGGGAGCAATCAGCCCCAGCATTTT
TRBV27,NA,NA,TRBJ2-3,CASSGRPRDTQYF,TGTGCCAGCAGTGGACGCCCGAGGGATACGCAGTATTTT
TRBV12-3/TRBV12-4,few,NA,TRBJ1-4,CASSLNEKLFF,TGTGCCAGCAGTTTAAATGAAAAACTGTTTTTT
TRBV7-2,medium-sized,TRBD1,TRBJ1-2,CASSPGTDGGGYTF,TGTGCCAGCAGCCCCGGGACAGATGGGGGCGGCTACACCTTC
TRBV5-1,NA,NA,TRBJ1-5,CASSPPTGSRNQPQHF,TGCGCCAGCAGCCCGCCTACAGGCTCGCGTAATCAGCCCCAGCATTTT
TRBV5-1,many,NA,TRBJ2-5,CASSLYGGQETQYF,TGCGCCAGCAGCTTGTATGGGGGTCAAGAGACCCAGTACTTC
TRBV5-1,few,NA,TRBJ1-1,CASSLLPGAAFF,TGCGCCAGCAGCTTGCTCCCCGGAGCGGCTTTCTTT
TRBV5-1,few,NA,TRBJ1-2,CASGPGDPEGYTF,TGCGCCAGCGGGCCGGGAGATCCTGAGGGCTACACCTTC
TRBV6-2/TRBV6-3,few,TRBD2,TRBJ2-1,CASRLAGSSYNEQFF,TGTGCCAGCAGATTAGCGGGGAGCTCCTACAATGAGCAGTTCTTC
TRBV5-1,few,NA,TRBJ2-3,CASSSQGGTDTQYF,TGCGCCAGCAGCTCTCAGGGTGGCACAGATACGCAGTATTTT
TRBV6-6,NA,NA,TRBJ2-2,CASRRQANTGELFF,TGTGCCAGCAGAAGACAGGCGAACACCGGGGAGCTGTTTTTT
TRBV5-1,NA,TRBD1,TRBJ1-6,CASGRGQGNSPLHF,TGCGCCAGCGGACGGGGACAGGGGAATTCACCCCTCCACTTT
TRBV5-1,few,TRBD1,TRBJ2-2,CASSWTGTDHGELFF,TGCGCCAGCAGCTGGACAGGGACAGATCACGGGGAGCTGTTTTTT
TRBV5-1,NA,TRBD1,TRBJ2-7,CASSPTGTGVEQYF,TGCGCCAGCAGCCCCACCGGGACAGGGGTCGAGCAGTACTTC
TRBV7-2,few,NA,TRBJ1-4,CASRRGGTGEKLFF,TGTGCCAGCCGCCGGGGGGGAACGGGTGAAAAACTGTTTTTT
TRBV18,NA,NA,TRBJ2-4,CASSPLAPGALAKNIQYF,TGTGCCAGCTCACCACTGGCGCCAGGAGCACTAGCCAAAAACATTCAGTACTTC
TRBV9,few,TRBD2,TRBJ2-1,CASSVRGTSYPNEQFF,TGTGCCAGCAGCGTAAGGGGGACTAGCTACCCCAATGAGCAGTTCTTC
TRBV6-1,NA,NA,TRBJ1-2,CASSAWGAGGYTF,TGTGCCAGCAGTGCATGGGGGGCGGGCGGCTACACCTTC
TRBV7-2,few,NA,TRBJ2-5,CASSLPETQYF,TGTGCCAGCAGCTTACCAGAGACCCAGTACTTC
TRBV2,NA,NA,TRBJ2-5,CASTDRGETQYF,TGTGCCAGCACGGACCGAGGGGAGACCCAGTACTTC
TRBV4-1,few,NA,TRBJ2-7,CASSSTPSGLTELSYEQYF,TGCGCCAGCAGCTCCACCCCGTCCGGGCTGACAGAACTCTCCTACGAGCAGTACTTC
TRBV7-2,few,TRBD2,TRBJ2-3,CASSLWNGGGETDTQYF,TGTGCCAGCAGCTTGTGGAACGGGGGGGGAGAAACAGATACGCAGTATTTT
TRBV18,NA,TRBD1,TRBJ1-5,CASSPLQGVRNQPQHF,TGTGCCAGCTCACCTCTCCAGGGGGTGAGGAATCAGCCCCAGCATTTT
TRBV6-4,NA,NA,TRBJ2-3,CASSAFPGGTDTQYF,TGTGCCAGCAGTGCCTTTCCCGGGGGCACAGATACGCAGTATTTT
TRBV5-1,medium-sized,TRBD1,TRBJ2-3,CASSLMDRGTDTQYF,TGCGCCAGCAGCTTGATGGACAGGGGAACAGATACGCAGTATTTT
TRBV21-1,few,NA,TRBJ2-4,CASMPGEAKNIQYF,TGTGCCAGCATGCCAGGGGAGGCCAAAAACATTCAGTACTTC
TRBV20-1,few,NA,TRBJ1-2,CSASLGDGYTF,TGCAGTGCTAGCCTCGGGGATGGCTACACCTTC
TRBV12-3/TRBV12-4,many,NA,TRBJ2-7,CASRRASDSYEQYF,TGTGCCAGCCGACGGGCTAGCGACTCCTACGAGCAGTACTTC
TRBV5-1,few,NA,TRBJ2-5,CASSPPSRHQETQYF,TGCGCCAGCAGCCCCCCCTCAAGGCACCAAGAGACCCAGTACTTC
TRBV9,NA,NA,TRBJ2-5,CASSVNAGETQYF,TGTGCCAGCAGCGTAAACGCGGGGGAGACCCAGTACTTC
TRBV2,NA,NA,TRBJ1-2,CASSEGRYGYTF,TGTGCCAGCAGTGAAGGGAGATATGGCTACACCTTC
TRBV9,few,TRBD1,TRBJ2-2,CASSPTGQVANTGELFF,TGTGCCAGCAGCCCAACCGGACAGGTCGCGAACACCGGGGAGCTGTTTTTT
TRBV7-2,few,NA,TRBJ1-6,CASSSTGRGAVNSPLHF,TGTGCCAGCAGCTCCACGGGACGGGGGGCGGTCAATTCACCCCTCCACTTT
TRBV7-3,NA,NA,TRBJ2-2,CASSPTRGGAGELFF,TGTGCCAGCAGCCCGACGAGGGGGGGGGCCGGGGAGCTGTTTTTT
TRBV10-1,NA,TRBD1,TRBJ2-7,CASSPDRATYEQYF,TGCGCCAGCAGTCCAGACAGGGCAACCTACGAGCAGTACTTC
TRBV29-1,NA,NA,TRBJ2-1,CSVYGNSYNEQFF,TGCAGCGTGTATGGGAACTCCTACAATGAGCAGTTCTTC
TRBV11-2,few,NA,TRBJ1-1,CASSLDRGGRNTEAFF,TGTGCCAGCAGCTTAGATCGGGGGGGGAGGAACACTGAAGCTTTCTTT
TRBV2,NA,NA,TRBJ2-6,CASSPVVASGANVLTF,TGTGCCAGCAGTCCAGTGGTAGCGTCTGGGGCCAACGTCCTGACTTTC